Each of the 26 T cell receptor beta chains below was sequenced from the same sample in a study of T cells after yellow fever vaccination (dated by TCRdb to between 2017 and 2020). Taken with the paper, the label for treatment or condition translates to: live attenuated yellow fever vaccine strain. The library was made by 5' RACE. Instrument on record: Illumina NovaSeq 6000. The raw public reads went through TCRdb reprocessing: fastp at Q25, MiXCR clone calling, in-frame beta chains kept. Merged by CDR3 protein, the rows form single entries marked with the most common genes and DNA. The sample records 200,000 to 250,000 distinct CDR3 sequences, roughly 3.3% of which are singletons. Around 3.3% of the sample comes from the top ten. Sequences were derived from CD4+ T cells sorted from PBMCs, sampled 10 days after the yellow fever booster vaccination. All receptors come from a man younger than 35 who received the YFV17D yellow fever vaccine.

The CDR3 loop reads CAISVGGAANSPLHF. CDR3 DNA sequence: TGTGCCATCAGTGTGGGGGGGGCGGCTAATTCACCCCTCCACTTT. V gene TRBV10-3 combines with J gene TRBJ1-6, with D tentatively TRBD1 (6 bases). This CDR3 has 15 residues. Germline loops: CDR1 ENHRY, CDR2 SYGVKD. V was shortened by 4 bases and J by 6 bases, with 13 bases between the two germline ends.

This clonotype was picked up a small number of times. The chain's CDR3 is CASTPGFMNTEAFF. The CDR3 DNA reads as TGTGCCAGCACTCCGGGTTTCATGAACACTGAAGCTTTCTTT. The J gene is TRBJ1-1, the V gene TRBV2; D ambiguous. The V end lost 7 bases, the J end lost 0 bases, and 12 bases lay between the germline ends. Per germline, CDR1 SNHLY and CDR2 FYNNEI. CDR3 length: 14 amino acids.

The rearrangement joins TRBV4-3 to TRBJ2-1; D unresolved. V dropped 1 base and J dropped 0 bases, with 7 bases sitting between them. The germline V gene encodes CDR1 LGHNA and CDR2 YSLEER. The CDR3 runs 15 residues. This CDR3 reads CASSQGTRSYNEQFF. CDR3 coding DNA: TGCGCCAGCAGCCAAGGAACTCGCTCCTACAATGAGCAGTTCTTC.

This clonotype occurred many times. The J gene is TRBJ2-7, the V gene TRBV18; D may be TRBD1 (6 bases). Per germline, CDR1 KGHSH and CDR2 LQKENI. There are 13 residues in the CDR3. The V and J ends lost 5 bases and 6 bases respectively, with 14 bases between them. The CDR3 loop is CASSRSDSSEQYV. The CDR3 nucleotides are TGTGCCAGCTCAAGATCGGACAGTTCCGAGCAGTACGTC.

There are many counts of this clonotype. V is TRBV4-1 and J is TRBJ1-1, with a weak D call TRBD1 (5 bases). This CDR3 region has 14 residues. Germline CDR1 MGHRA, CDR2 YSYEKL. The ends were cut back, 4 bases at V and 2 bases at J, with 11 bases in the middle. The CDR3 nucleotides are TGCGCCAGCAGCCCCCTACGGGGCAACACTGAAGCTTTCTTT. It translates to CASSPLRGNTEAFF.

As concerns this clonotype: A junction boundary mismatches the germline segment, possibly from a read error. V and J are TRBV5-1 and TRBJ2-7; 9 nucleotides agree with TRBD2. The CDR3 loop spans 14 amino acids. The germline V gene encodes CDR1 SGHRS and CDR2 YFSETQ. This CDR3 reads CASRLAGGANEQYF. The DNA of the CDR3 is TGCGCCAGCAGGTTGGCGGGGGGGGCCAACGAGCAGTACTTC.

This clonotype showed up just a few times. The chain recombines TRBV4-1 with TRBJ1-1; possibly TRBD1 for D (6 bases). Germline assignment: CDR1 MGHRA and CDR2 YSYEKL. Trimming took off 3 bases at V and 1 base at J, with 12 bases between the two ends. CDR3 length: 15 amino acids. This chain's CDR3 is CASSQPTGKNTEAFF. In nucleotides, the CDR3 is TGCGCCAGCAGCCAGCCGACAGGAAAGAACACTGAAGCTTTCTTT.

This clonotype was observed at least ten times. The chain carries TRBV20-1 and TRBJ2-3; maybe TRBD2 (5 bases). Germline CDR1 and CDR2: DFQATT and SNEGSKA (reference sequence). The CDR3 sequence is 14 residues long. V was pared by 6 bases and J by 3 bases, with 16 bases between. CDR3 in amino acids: CSAREGSGTDTQYF. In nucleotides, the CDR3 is TGCAGTGCCCGAGAGGGTTCTGGGACAGATACGCAGTATTTT.

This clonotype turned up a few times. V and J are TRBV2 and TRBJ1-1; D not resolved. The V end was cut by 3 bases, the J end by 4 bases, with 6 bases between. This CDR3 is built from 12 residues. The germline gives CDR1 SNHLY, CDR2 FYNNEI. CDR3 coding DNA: TGTGCCAGCAGTGAGGCAGGCACTGAAGCTTTCTTT. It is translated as CASSEAGTEAFF.

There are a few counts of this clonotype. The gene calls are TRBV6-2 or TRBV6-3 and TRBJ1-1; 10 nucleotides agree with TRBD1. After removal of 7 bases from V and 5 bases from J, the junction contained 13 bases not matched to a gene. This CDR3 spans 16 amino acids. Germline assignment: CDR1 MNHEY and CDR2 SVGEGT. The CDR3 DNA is TGTGCCAGCACTATCGCTAGGGACAGGGGTTGGACTGAAGCTTTCTTT. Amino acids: CASTIARDRGWTEAFF.

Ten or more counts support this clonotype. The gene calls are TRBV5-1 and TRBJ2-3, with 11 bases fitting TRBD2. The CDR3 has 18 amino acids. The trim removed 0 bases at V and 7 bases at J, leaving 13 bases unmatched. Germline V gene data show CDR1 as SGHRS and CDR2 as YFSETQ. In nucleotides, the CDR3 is TGCGCCAGCAGCTTGGACAGGACCTTAGCGGGGGGGCAAAATACGCAGTATTTT. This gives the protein CASSLDRTLAGGQNTQYF.

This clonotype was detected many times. The CDR3 region is CASSESGGTQYF. Written as DNA, the CDR3 is TGCGCCAGCAGTGAGTCGGGAGGGACCCAGTACTTC. J is TRBJ2-5 and V is TRBV10-2, with D maybe TRBD2 (6 bases). The CDR3 has 12 amino acids. The V gene lost 0 bases and the J gene lost 7 bases, with 6 bases spanning the gap. Germline V gene lookup returns CDR1 WSHSY and CDR2 SAAADI.

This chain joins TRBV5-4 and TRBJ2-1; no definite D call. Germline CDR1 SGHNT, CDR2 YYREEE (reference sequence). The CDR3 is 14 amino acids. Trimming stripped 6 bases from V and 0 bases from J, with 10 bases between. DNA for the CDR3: TGTGCCAGCAACCTTCTGGACTCCTACAATGAGCAGTTCTTC. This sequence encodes CASNLLDSYNEQFF.

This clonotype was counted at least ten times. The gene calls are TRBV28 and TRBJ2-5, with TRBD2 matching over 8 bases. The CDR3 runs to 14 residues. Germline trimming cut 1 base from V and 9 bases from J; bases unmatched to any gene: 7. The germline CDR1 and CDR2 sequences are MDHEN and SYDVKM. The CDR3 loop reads CASSLYSGAGAQYF. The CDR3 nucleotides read TGTGCCAGCAGTTTATATAGCGGGGCAGGGGCCCAGTACTTC.

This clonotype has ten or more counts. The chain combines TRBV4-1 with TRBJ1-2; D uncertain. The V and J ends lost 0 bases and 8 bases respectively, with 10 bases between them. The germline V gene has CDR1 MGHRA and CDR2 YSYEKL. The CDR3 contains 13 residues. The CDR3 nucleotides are TGCGCCAGCAGCCAAGATCGTTCAGGAGGCTACACCTTC. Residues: CASSQDRSGGYTF.

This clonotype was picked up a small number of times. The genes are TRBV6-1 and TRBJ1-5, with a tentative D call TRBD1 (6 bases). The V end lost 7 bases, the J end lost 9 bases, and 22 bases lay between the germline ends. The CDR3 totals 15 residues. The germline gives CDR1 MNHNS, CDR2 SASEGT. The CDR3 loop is CASIKTRDGGPPQHF. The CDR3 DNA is TGTGCCAGCATCAAAACCCGGGACGGGGGCCCGCCCCAGCATTTT.

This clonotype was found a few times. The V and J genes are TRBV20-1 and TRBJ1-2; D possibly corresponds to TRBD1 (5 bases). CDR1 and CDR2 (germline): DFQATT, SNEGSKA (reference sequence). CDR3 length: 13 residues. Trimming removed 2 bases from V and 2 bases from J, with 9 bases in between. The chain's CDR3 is CSARKGENYGYTF. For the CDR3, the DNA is TGCAGTGCTAGAAAAGGGGAAAACTATGGCTACACCTTC.

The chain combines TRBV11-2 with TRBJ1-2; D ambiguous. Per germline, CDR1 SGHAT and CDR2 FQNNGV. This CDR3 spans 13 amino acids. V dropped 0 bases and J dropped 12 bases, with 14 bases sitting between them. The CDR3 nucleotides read TGTGCCAGCAGCTTAGACGATTGGTCGGCCAACACCTTC. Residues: CASSLDDWSANTF.

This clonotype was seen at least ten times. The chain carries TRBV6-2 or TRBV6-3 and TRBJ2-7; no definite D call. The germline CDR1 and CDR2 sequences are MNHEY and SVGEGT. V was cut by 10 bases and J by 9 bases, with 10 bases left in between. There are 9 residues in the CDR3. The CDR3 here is CAKWAGQYV. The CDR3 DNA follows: TGTGCCAAGTGGGCCGGGCAGTACGTC.

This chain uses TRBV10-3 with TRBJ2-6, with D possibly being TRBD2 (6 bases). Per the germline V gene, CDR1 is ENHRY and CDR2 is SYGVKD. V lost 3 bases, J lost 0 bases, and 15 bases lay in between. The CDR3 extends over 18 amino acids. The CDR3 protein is CAISDRERRSSGANVLTF. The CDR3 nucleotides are TGTGCCATCAGTGATCGGGAGCGCCGATCCTCTGGGGCCAACGTCCTGACTTTC.

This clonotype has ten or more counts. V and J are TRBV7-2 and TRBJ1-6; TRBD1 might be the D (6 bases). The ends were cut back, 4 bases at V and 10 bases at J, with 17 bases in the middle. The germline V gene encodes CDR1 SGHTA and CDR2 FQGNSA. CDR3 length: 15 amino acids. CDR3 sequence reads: CASSSYGTIPSPLHF. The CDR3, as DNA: TGTGCCAGCAGCTCGTATGGGACAATCCCCTCACCCCTCCACTTT.

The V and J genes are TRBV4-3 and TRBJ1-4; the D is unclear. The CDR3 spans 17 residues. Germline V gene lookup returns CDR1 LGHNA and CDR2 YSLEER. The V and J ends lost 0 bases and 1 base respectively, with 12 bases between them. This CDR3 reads CASSQDLGRGTNEKLFF. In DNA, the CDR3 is TGCGCCAGCAGCCAAGATCTAGGACGGGGAACTAATGAAAAACTGTTTTTT.

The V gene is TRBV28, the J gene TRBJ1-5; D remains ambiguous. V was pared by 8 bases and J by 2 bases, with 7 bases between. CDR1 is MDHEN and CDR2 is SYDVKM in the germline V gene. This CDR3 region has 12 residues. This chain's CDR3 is CASYARNQPQHF. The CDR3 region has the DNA TGTGCCAGCTACGCTCGCAATCAGCCCCAGCATTTT.

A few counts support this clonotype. The CDR3 coding sequence is TGCGCCAAACAGCGGAGCTCCTACGAGCAGTACGTC. This encodes CAKQRSSYEQYV. The chain links TRBV10-2 to TRBJ2-7; TRBD2 is a possible D gene (5 bases). Germline CDR1 is WSHSY and CDR2 is SAAADI. The CDR3 runs 12 residues. Deletions cut 10 bases from V and 0 bases from J, with 10 bases between.

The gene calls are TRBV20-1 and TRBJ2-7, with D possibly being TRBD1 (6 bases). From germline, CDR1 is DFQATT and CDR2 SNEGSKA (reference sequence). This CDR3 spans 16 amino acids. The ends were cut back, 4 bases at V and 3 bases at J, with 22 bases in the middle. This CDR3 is CSAISAYDRGSYEQYF. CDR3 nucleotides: TGCAGTGCTATATCCGCCTATGATAGGGGGAGCTACGAGCAGTACTTC.

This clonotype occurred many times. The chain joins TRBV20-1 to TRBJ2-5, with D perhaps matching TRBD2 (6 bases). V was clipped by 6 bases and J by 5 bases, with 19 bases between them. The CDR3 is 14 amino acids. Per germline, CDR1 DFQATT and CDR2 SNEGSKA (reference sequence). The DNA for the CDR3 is TGCAGTGCCTCACCCCGGGGGACTGGGGAGACCCAGTACTTC. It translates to CSASPRGTGETQYF.